This T cell receptor beta chain derives from a study of T cell changes during pregnancy in multiple sclerosis. V lost 0 bases and J 6 bases, leaving 7 bases between the germline ends. The CDR3 has 13 residues. Germline CDR1 and CDR2: SGHVS and FNYEAQ. Sequenced by immunoSEQ multiplex PCR; TCRdb stores in-frame clones only, minus some. Here the sample spans tens of thousands of clones, roughly 90% being singletons. The clonotype was recovered from a female donor with multiple sclerosis, enrolled in a pregnancy study. Sequences were derived from CD8+ T cells from peripheral blood mononuclear cells, sampled before pregnancy. This rearrangement joins TRBV7-6 to TRBJ2-3, with a weak D call TRBD2 (6 bases). For the CDR3, the DNA is TGTGCCAGCAGCTTAGCCCTAGCGGATACGCAGTATTTT. Protein product: CASSLALADTQYF.